The clone carrying this T cell receptor (beta chain) appeared once. The target antigen is unknown. CDR3 length: 15 amino acids. V shed 4 bases and J 9 bases; nucleotides not matched to a gene: 10. Germline CDR1 reads SGHTS; CDR2 reads YDEGEE. The data are from a study of shared clonotypes between healthy human individuals. Study background: Plates per donor: three CD4 naive, three CD4 memory, two CD8 naive, one CD8 memory. Study-wide points: A handful of donors held about 5% of naive CD4 clonotypes in common.

Execution of the assay was at deep level. Method: immunoSEQ multiplex PCR; TCRdb's copy keeps in-frame clones and lacks some. The sample includes about 770,000 clones, over 60% of them seen just once. J is TRBJ2-1 and V is TRBV5-8; 10 bases align to TRBD2. The TCR sequence derives from a woman aged 25 to 39 in good health. The specimen sequenced was memory CD4+ T cells sorted from blood. Subset in this sample: CD45RA-negative fraction. The CDR3 bases are TGTGCCAGCAGCCTCAAGGGACTAGCGTTTTTTGAGCAGTTCTTC. This sequence encodes CASSLKGLAFFEQFF.